This entry lists 30 T cell receptor beta chains sequenced from one sample in a study of blood T cell repertoires in COVID-19. Method: immunoSEQ multiplex PCR; TCRdb's copy keeps in-frame clones and lacks some. The repertoire includes 400,000 to 550,000 clones, about 85% of them detected once, and about 2% sits in the top ten. The specimen was PBMCs or T cells enriched from blood (not recorded which). The receptors come from a woman younger than 35 with acute COVID-19.

The CDR3 DNA sequence: TGTGCCAGCAGTTTGTTGGTAGATGGCGAGCAGTACTTC. Amino acid sequence: CASSLLVDGEQYF. The rearrangement uses TRBV28 and TRBJ2-7, with D uncertain. Germline lookup yields CDR1 MDHEN and CDR2 SYDVKM. The CDR3 totals 13 residues. The V end was cut by 3 bases, the J end by 6 bases, with 12 bases between.

This chain links TRBV28 with TRBJ1-2; possible D gene TRBD1, 6 bases. Germline V CDR1 and CDR2: MDHEN, SYDVKM. This CDR3 comprises 15 residues. The V end was cut by 2 bases, the J end by 4 bases, with 14 bases between. The CDR3 here is CASSLAGEGGYGYTF. DNA of the CDR3: TGTGCCAGCAGTTTAGCAGGGGAGGGGGGCTATGGCTACACCTTC.

The chain has TRBV11-2 and TRBJ2-5; TRBD2 matches at 10 bases. V was clipped by 4 bases and J by 8 bases; unmatched bases: 7. The CDR3 covers 14 residues. CDR1 and CDR2 (germline): SGHAT, FQNNGV. The CDR3 DNA reads as TGTGCCAGCAGCTCCCAAACTAGCGGGGTTACCCAGTACTTC. It codes for CASSSQTSGVTQYF.

CDR3 sequence reads: CASSFSGAGANEQFF. The DNA for the CDR3 is TGTGCCAGCAGCTTCTCGGGAGCCGGGGCAAATGAGCAGTTCTTC. V is TRBV5-5 and J is TRBJ2-1, with D possibly matching TRBD2 (6 bases). Trimming took off 2 bases at V and 7 bases at J, with 16 bases between the two ends. Germline V lookup: CDR1 SGHKS, CDR2 YYEKEE (reference sequence). The CDR3 spans 15 residues.

This chain joins TRBV27 and TRBJ2-4; 7 positions agree with TRBD2. CDR1 and CDR2 (germline): MNHEY, SMNVEV (reference sequence). The CDR3 has 16 residues. The trim removed 7 bases at V and 2 bases at J, leaving 11 bases unmatched. In DNA, the CDR3 is TGTGCCAGCAAGGGAGGGACTGGCCACTCCAAAAACATTCAGTACTTC. Amino acids: CASKGGTGHSKNIQYF.

The V call is TRBV11-1, the J call TRBJ2-3, with 9 bases that match TRBD2. Germline lookup yields CDR1 SGHAT and CDR2 FQDESV (reference sequence). The CDR3 covers 16 residues. V shed 1 base and J 5 bases; nucleotides not matched to a gene: 7. CDR3 bases: TGTGCCAGCAGCTTAGTCGGCGGGGGGGCCTTAGATACGCAGTATTTT. Translating it yields CASSLVGGGALDTQYF.

In its sample, this clone was seen once. This chain links TRBV19 with TRBJ1-1; D gene uncertain. The CDR3 length is 15 residues. Trimming stripped 1 base from V and 4 bases from J, with 13 bases between. Germline CDR1 LNHDA, CDR2 SQIVND (reference sequence). This CDR3 is CASSIGGGYFTEAFF. CDR3 DNA: TGTGCCAGTAGTATAGGAGGAGGTTACTTCACTGAAGCTTTCTTT.

The chain carries TRBV6-5 and TRBJ1-6; a possible D gene is TRBD1 (5 bases). CDR1 MNHEY and CDR2 SVGAGI come from the germline V gene. The CDR3 spans 15 residues. V lost 0 bases to trimming and J lost 5 bases, with 8 bases between them. This chain's CDR3 is CASSYSKGNNSPLHF. In nucleotides, the CDR3 is TGTGCCAGCAGTTACTCGAAGGGGAATAATTCACCCCTCCACTTT.

The chain couples TRBV11-2 to TRBJ1-5, with D uncertain. There are 13 residues in the CDR3. Trimming removed 3 bases from V and 3 bases from J, with 6 bases in between. Germline CDR1 reads SGHAT; CDR2 reads FQNNGV. CDR3 sequence: CASSFVHNQPQHF. CDR3 coding DNA: TGTGCCAGCAGCTTTGTCCACAATCAGCCCCAGCATTTT.

This rearrangement joins TRBV29-1 to TRBJ2-7, with 8 bases fitting TRBD1. V lost 3 bases and J lost 3; bases outside the gene matches: 4. The CDR3 runs 13 residues. Germline V lookup: CDR1 SQVTM, CDR2 ANQGSEA. The CDR3 here is CSVDAGTGYEQYF. Written as DNA, the CDR3 is TGCAGCGTTGATGCCGGGACAGGCTACGAGCAGTACTTC.

With respect to this clone: Different DNA sequences within this sample yield the same CDR3. The genes are TRBV7-8 and TRBJ2-5, with D unresolved. CDR3 length: 11 amino acids. Germline-derived CDR1 and CDR2 are SGHVS and FQNEAQ. Trimming shortened V by 5 bases and J by 3 bases, and 4 bases separated the two germline ends. The CDR3 reads CASSLKETQYF. CDR3 nucleotides: TGTGCCAGCAGCCTAAAAGAGACCCAGTACTTC.

The chain has TRBV7-2 and TRBJ1-3; TRBD1 aligns across 7 bases. Looked up from germline, CDR1 is SGHTA and CDR2 is FQGNSA. With V trimmed by 0 bases and J by 4 bases, 3 bases remained unmatched. The CDR3 contains 15 residues. The CDR3 nucleotides read TGTGCCAGCAGCTTAGCTACAGGGGTCGGAAACACCATATATTTT. Its translation is CASSLATGVGNTIYF.

This chain uses TRBV29-1 with TRBJ2-1, with 9 bases aligning to TRBD1. This CDR3 is built from 13 residues. Germline CDR1 is SQVTM and CDR2 is ANQGSEA. Trimming took 8 bases from V and 4 from J; bases not matched to a gene: 6. The CDR3 sequence is CSLGQGLYNEQFF. CDR3 DNA: TGCAGCTTGGGACAGGGATTATACAATGAGCAGTTCTTC.

The CDR3, as DNA: TGTGCCAGCAGTACAGGGACCCCCTTTGAAGCTTTCTTT. Translation gives CASSTGTPFEAFF. The V call is TRBV12-3 or TRBV12-4, the J call TRBJ1-1; perhaps TRBD1 as D (6 bases). The CDR3 has 13 residues. Deletions cut 5 bases from V and 7 bases from J, with 14 bases between.

This clone was seen a handful of times. The chain has TRBV7-9 and TRBJ2-3, with D possibly TRBD2 on 6 matching bases. This CDR3 has 17 amino acids. In germline, CDR1 is SEHNR, CDR2 FQNEAQ (reference sequence). The germline V and J ends were trimmed by 10 bases and 2 bases, with 25 bases remaining between them. Here the CDR3 reads CAIPSVELATLTDTQYF. The DNA of the CDR3 is TGTGCCATCCCAAGTGTGGAACTAGCAACTCTCACAGATACGCAGTATTTT. The complete variable domain, with remaining parts taken from reference TRBV7-9 and TRBJ2-3, reads DTGVSQNPRHKITKRGQNVTFRCDPISEHNRLYWYRQTLGQGPEFLTYFQNEAQLEKSRLLSDRFSAERPKGSFSTLEIQRTEQGDSAMYLCAIPSVELATLTDTQYFGPGTRLTVL.

The V gene is TRBV5-6, the J gene TRBJ2-1; D gene ambiguous. Germline loops: CDR1 SGHDT, CDR2 YYEEEE. The V and J ends lost 3 bases and 6 bases respectively, with 7 bases between them. CDR3 size: 12 residues. The CDR3, as DNA: TGTGCCAGCAGCTCGGAGTTCAATGAGCAGTTCTTC. Protein sequence: CASSSEFNEQFF.

The rearrangement uses TRBV18 and TRBJ1-3, with 9 bases lining up with TRBD1. This CDR3 comprises 15 residues. Germline CDR1 is KGHSH and CDR2 is LQKENI. Trimming removed 6 bases from V and 4 bases from J; junction bases left unmatched: 7. The CDR3 region has the DNA TGTGCCAGCTCGCTACAGGGGGCCTTAGGAAACACCATATATTTT. Encoded protein: CASSLQGALGNTIYF. Supplemented by reference TRBV18 and TRBJ1-3, the full variable domain reads NAGVMQNPRHLVRRRGQEARLRCSPMKGHSHVYWYRQLPEEGLKFMVYLQKENIIDESGMPKERFSAEFPKEGPSILRIQQVVRGDSAAYFCASSLQGALGNTIYFGEGSWLTVV.

This rearrangement joins TRBV11-1 to TRBJ2-5; 11 positions match TRBD2. V lost 5 bases and J lost 2; bases outside the gene matches: 7. This CDR3 is 16 amino acids long. Germline CDR1 reads SGHAT; CDR2 reads FQDESV (reference sequence). This CDR3 reads CASSHLGLAVQETQYF. As DNA, the CDR3 is TGTGCCAGCAGCCACCTGGGACTAGCGGTTCAAGAGACCCAGTACTTC.

The chain uses TRBV5-1 and TRBJ2-7; 10 nucleotides align to TRBD1. From germline, CDR1 is SGHRS and CDR2 YFSETQ. The CDR3 is 13 residues long. Germline trimming cut 6 bases from V and 5 bases from J; bases unmatched to any gene: 5. CDR3 residues: CASTDRGRDEQYF. CDR3 nucleotides: TGCGCCAGCACTGACAGGGGGCGCGACGAGCAGTACTTC.

The chain joins TRBV14 to TRBJ2-7; the D is unclear. Germline values: CDR1 SGHDN, CDR2 FVKESK. The V gene lost 0 bases and the J gene lost 1 base, with 13 bases spanning the gap. This CDR3 comprises 16 residues. The CDR3 region has the DNA TGTGCCAGCAGCCAAGAGAGAGGATACGAATCCTACGAGCAGTACTTC. Protein: CASSQERGYESYEQYF.

CDR3 region: CASSRGGGGPNTGELFF. The CDR3 DNA sequence: TGTGCCAGCAGCCGAGGCGGCGGGGGCCCGAACACCGGGGAGCTGTTTTTT. V usage is TRBV4-2 and J usage is TRBJ2-2; weak D call: TRBD2 (7 bases). V was trimmed by 4 bases and J by 0 bases, leaving 15 bases between them. The CDR3 runs 17 residues. From germline, CDR1 is LGHNA and CDR2 YNFKEQ.

The V and J genes are TRBV3-1 (or the pseudogene TRBV3-2) and TRBJ2-5; 7 bases fit TRBD2. In germline, CDR1 is LGHDT, CDR2 YNNKEL (reference sequence). The trim removed 0 bases at V and 0 bases at J, leaving 7 bases unmatched. The CDR3 runs 17 residues. Written as DNA, the CDR3 is TGTGCCAGCAGCCAAGATCCGGGACTAATGTACCAAGAGACCCAGTACTTC. Translating it yields CASSQDPGLMYQETQYF.

The V and J genes are TRBV10-3 and TRBJ2-3; 8 nucleotides match TRBD1. CDR3 length equals 14 residues. J was trimmed by 2 bases and V by 4 bases; bases with no gene match: 2. The germline V gene encodes CDR1 ENHRY and CDR2 SYGVKD. Written as DNA, the CDR3 is TGTGCCATCAGTGGGACAGGGCCCACAGATACGCAGTATTTT. It encodes CAISGTGPTDTQYF.

The rearrangement joins TRBV7-9 to TRBJ2-5, with a possible D match to TRBD2 (6 bases). CDR1 is SEHNR and CDR2 is FQNEAQ in the germline V gene (reference sequence). The V and J ends lost 7 bases and 5 bases respectively, with 23 bases between them. This CDR3 is built from 16 residues. The CDR3 region has the DNA TGTGCCAGCAACAGAGGAGGGAATCTTCTGGCGGAGACCCAGTACTTC. It codes for CASNRGGNLLAETQYF.

V usage is TRBV6-5 and J usage is TRBJ2-7; D not resolved. Trimming took off 6 bases at V and 6 bases at J, with 12 bases between the two ends. Germline V CDR1 and CDR2: MNHEY, SVGAGI. The CDR3 length is 12 residues. In nucleotides, the CDR3 is TGTGCCAGCAGCCGTGACAATCGCGAGCAGTACTTC. This encodes CASSRDNREQYF.

The rearrangement uses TRBV9 and TRBJ2-3; possible D gene TRBD1, 5 bases. CDR3 length: 14 residues. The germline V gene has CDR1 SGDLS and CDR2 YYNGEE. V lost 2 bases and J 4 bases, leaving 11 bases between the germline ends. CDR3 in amino acids: CASSVQGIADTQYF. DNA of the CDR3: TGTGCCAGCAGCGTCCAGGGAATTGCAGATACGCAGTATTTT.

J is TRBJ2-7 and V is TRBV15, with 16 positions matching TRBD2. The CDR3 has 16 residues. Trimming cost V 5 bases and J 5 bases; bases outside gene matches: 6. In germline, CDR1 is LNHNV, CDR2 YYDKDF (reference sequence). In nucleotides, the CDR3 is TGTGCCACCAGCTGGGGACTAGCGGGAGGGCTCAACGAGCAGTACTTC. Its protein is CATSWGLAGGLNEQYF. The full variable domain, completed using reference TRBV15 and TRBJ2-7, is DAMVIQNPRYQVTQFGKPVTLSCSQTLNHNVMYWYQQKSSQAPKLLFHYYDKDFNNEADTPDNFQSRRPNTSFCFLDIRSPGLGDTAMYLCATSWGLAGGLNEQYFGPGTRLTVT.

Worth noting for this clone: The junction and the germline gene differ at one end; a read error may be behind it. The rearrangement uses TRBV6-4 and TRBJ2-7; 8 positions agree with TRBD2. The CDR3 totals 12 residues. Per germline, CDR1 MRHNA and CDR2 SNTAGT. Here the CDR3 reads CASSDSLRGGWF. In nucleotides, the CDR3 is TGTGCCAGCAGTGACTCACTTCGGGGGGGGTGGTTC.

The sample holds a few counts of this clone. This chain uses TRBV19 with TRBJ1-5; no clear D. CDR3 length: 16 amino acids. V was trimmed by 1 base and J by 0 bases, leaving 10 bases between them. CDR1 and CDR2 from the germline V gene are LNHDA and SQIVND (reference sequence). CDR3 residues: CASSIGRDYSNQPQHF. The CDR3 DNA reads as TGTGCCAGTAGTATAGGGCGGGATTATAGCAATCAGCCCCAGCATTTT.

This CDR3 is CASSQTGLDEKLFF. DNA of the CDR3: TGTGCCAGCAGCCAGACAGGCTTAGATGAAAAACTGTTTTTT. The chain recombines TRBV28 with TRBJ1-4, with TRBD1 as a possible D gene (6 bases). V shed 6 bases and J shed 6 bases, with 14 bases lying between them. The CDR3 spans 14 residues. Per germline, CDR1 MDHEN and CDR2 SYDVKM.